A single sample gave rise to the 29 T cell receptor beta chains below, sequenced in a study of T cells in Graves' hyperthyroidism and ophthalmopathy. RNA transcripts were the template for amplifying TCR beta CDR3 regions. Researchers ran a first-round RT-PCR on the TCR CDR3 using the HTBI primer set. TCRdb ran MiXCR on the multiplex PCR reads and lists one entry per CDR3 protein. The sample records hundreds of thousands of distinct CDR3 sequences, about 20% being singletons. The sequencing input was blood. Receptor source: a man aged 35-49 years with Graves' ophthalmopathy.

This clonotype was picked up many times. This chain joins TRBV29-1 and TRBJ1-1; D is ambiguous. Trimming took off 6 bases at V and 1 base at J, with 12 bases between the two ends. Germline V gene lookup returns CDR1 SQVTM and CDR2 ANQGSEA. CDR3 length equals 13 residues. The CDR3 DNA is TGCAGCGTCGTACATTCACAGAACACTGAAGCTTTCTTT. This codes for CSVVHSQNTEAFF.

The chain is built from TRBV6-2 or TRBV6-3 and TRBJ2-1; tentative D call: TRBD1 (6 bases). From germline, CDR1 is MNHEY and CDR2 SVGEGT. V dropped 7 bases and J dropped 2 bases, with 18 bases sitting between them. This CDR3 has 16 residues. In DNA form, the CDR3 reads TGTGCCAGCATCCCTCAGGGCAGGGGCCCCTACAATGAGCAGTTCTTC. This encodes CASIPQGRGPYNEQFF.

This clonotype was seen ten or more times. The chain joins TRBV7-9 to TRBJ2-5; D is possibly TRBD1 (6 bases). Trimming took off 3 bases at V and 4 bases at J, with 9 bases between the two ends. This CDR3 is 13 amino acids long. The germline V gene has CDR1 SEHNR and CDR2 FQNEAQ (reference sequence). CDR3 residues: CASSFVRGETQYF. The CDR3 bases are TGTGCCAGCAGCTTCGTCAGGGGAGAGACCCAGTACTTC.

This clonotype has just a few counts. V gene TRBV7-8 combines with J gene TRBJ2-7; either TRBD1 or TRBD2 may supply D (6 bases each). CDR3 size: 14 residues. In germline, CDR1 is SGHVS, CDR2 FQNEAQ. V gave up 0 bases and J gave up 5 bases, with 11 bases separating them. CDR3 protein: CASSLALGGNEQYF. In DNA, the CDR3 is TGTGCCAGCAGCTTAGCGCTAGGGGGGAACGAGCAGTACTTC.

This rearrangement joins TRBV5-1 to TRBJ2-3, with 8 bases fitting TRBD2. The CDR3 is 18 residues long. Losses at the gene ends were 4 bases for V and 2 bases for J; bases not matched to a gene: 15. Germline loops: CDR1 SGHRS, CDR2 YFSETQ. The CDR3 spells CASSPAPGAGGFTDTQYF. Here the CDR3 DNA reads TGCGCCAGCAGCCCGGCCCCCGGGGCGGGAGGTTTCACAGATACGCAGTATTTT.

This clonotype was counted ten times or more. The chain carries TRBV20-1 and TRBJ1-1; D uncertain. Germline values: CDR1 DFQATT, CDR2 SNEGSKA (reference sequence). This CDR3 has 13 amino acids. Trimming pared 0 bases from V and 4 bases from J, leaving 9 bases between. CDR3 sequence: CSARDKKPTEAFF. CDR3 DNA sequence: TGCAGTGCTAGAGATAAAAAGCCCACTGAAGCTTTCTTT.

This clonotype was detected many times. The chain combines TRBV20-1 with TRBJ2-7, with 9 nucleotides matching TRBD2. Germline loops: CDR1 DFQATT, CDR2 SNEGSKA (reference sequence). V shed 7 bases, J shed 1 base, and the junction held 2 bases outside the gene matches. The CDR3 extends over 12 amino acids. CDR3 nucleotides: TGCAGTGTAGCGGGAGCGTCCTACGAGCAGTACTTC. It encodes CSVAGASYEQYF.

This clonotype was detected a few times. This chain links TRBV29-1 with TRBJ2-7; maybe TRBD1 (5 bases). The CDR3 contains 13 residues. Germline V gives CDR1 SQVTM, CDR2 ANQGSEA. The V end lost 5 bases, the J end lost 4 bases, and 15 bases lay between the germline ends. The CDR3 region is CSVLVDREYEQYF. The CDR3 DNA follows: TGCAGCGTTCTCGTTGACAGAGAATACGAGCAGTACTTC.

This clonotype was counted only a few times. The V gene is TRBV27, the J gene TRBJ1-2, with D perhaps TRBD1 (6 bases). The V gene's germline CDR1 is MNHEY and CDR2 SMNVEV (reference sequence). The CDR3 is 18 amino acids. The V and J ends lost 4 bases and 2 bases respectively, with 23 bases between them. CDR3 protein: CASSSFTGKGLSNYGYTF. The CDR3 DNA reads TGTGCCAGCAGTTCCTTTACAGGGAAAGGTCTATCCAACTATGGCTACACCTTC.

The V call is TRBV7-9, the J call TRBJ2-5, with a weak D call TRBD1 (6 bases). This CDR3 is 15 amino acids long. Per the germline V gene, CDR1 is SEHNR and CDR2 is FQNEAQ (reference sequence). V was shortened by 0 bases and J by 8 bases, with 16 bases between the two germline ends. The CDR3 DNA sequence: TGTGCCAGCAGCTTAGCGGGGGCGGCCGGTAGCACCCAGTACTTC. This sequence encodes CASSLAGAAGSTQYF.

This clonotype was detected a few times. This sequence joins TRBV7-2 and TRBJ1-2, with D possibly being TRBD1 (5 bases). Trimming pared 4 bases from V and 12 bases from J, leaving 18 bases between. The CDR3 is 13 amino acids. Germline values: CDR1 SGHTA, CDR2 FQGNSA. The CDR3 region is CASSYSRTRTNTF. CDR3 bases: TGTGCCAGCAGCTACTCCCGGACACGGACTAACACCTTC.

This clonotype showed up many times. V usage is TRBV5-6 and J usage is TRBJ2-7; TRBD1 is a possible D gene (5 bases). CDR1 is SGHDT and CDR2 is YYEEEE in the germline V gene. With 3 bases removed from V and 5 bases from J, the gap between germline ends came to 12 bases. This CDR3 is 13 amino acids long. The CDR3 DNA reads TGTGCCAGCAGCTACCAAGACAGAGACGAGCAGTACTTC. Amino acids: CASSYQDRDEQYF.

This clonotype was counted at least ten times. CDR3: CSGAQGETQYF. In nucleotides, the CDR3 is TGCAGTGGCGCCCAGGGGGAGACCCAGTACTTC. V and J are TRBV20-1 and TRBJ2-5; D possibly corresponds to TRBD1 (6 bases). V was pared by 7 bases and J by 5 bases, with 11 bases between. The germline gives CDR1 DFQATT, CDR2 SNEGSKA (reference sequence). This CDR3 has 11 residues.

Ten or more counts support this clonotype. The gene calls are TRBV6-1 and TRBJ2-5; a weak D match, TRBD2 (5 bases). The CDR3 has 13 residues. Germline V gene data show CDR1 as MNHNS and CDR2 as SASEGT. Trimming stripped 5 bases from V and 3 bases from J, with 10 bases between. As DNA, the CDR3 is TGTGCCAGCAGTATAAGGGAGAAAGAGACCCAGTACTTC. Translated: CASSIREKETQYF.

The chain couples TRBV19 to TRBJ2-7; D is unclear. The V end was cut by 5 bases, the J end by 9 bases, with 11 bases between. CDR3 length: 11 amino acids. Looked up from germline, CDR1 is LNHDA and CDR2 is SQIVND (reference sequence). This chain's CDR3 is CASSSTVGQYF. CDR3 sequence (DNA): TGTGCCAGTAGTTCCACAGTTGGGCAGTACTTC. Supplemented by reference TRBV19 and TRBJ2-7, the full variable domain reads DGGITQSPKYLFRKEGQNVTLSCEQNLNHDAMYWYRQDPGQGLRLIYYSQIVNDFQKGDIAEGYSVSREKKESFPLTVTSAQKNPTAFYLCASSSTVGQYFGPGTRLTVT.

Only a few counts were recorded for this clonotype. The gene calls are TRBV20-1 and TRBJ1-2; D gene unclear. The CDR3 is made up of 13 amino acids. Per germline, CDR1 DFQATT and CDR2 SNEGSKA (reference sequence). V was pared by 4 bases and J by 1 base, with 10 bases between. CDR3 residues: CSAIIMLNYGYTF. The CDR3, as DNA: TGCAGTGCTATTATCATGCTTAACTATGGCTACACCTTC.

This clonotype was seen at least ten times. V gene TRBV6-2 or TRBV6-3 combines with J gene TRBJ2-3; D possibly uses TRBD1 or TRBD2 (5 bases each). Germline V gene data show CDR1 as MNHEY and CDR2 as SVGEGT. CDR3 length equals 14 residues. V dropped 4 bases and J dropped 4 bases, with 12 bases sitting between them. For the CDR3, the DNA is TGTGCCAGCAGTTGGGGGAGCCGGGCAGATACGCAGTATTTT. Translation: CASSWGSRADTQYF.

The V and J genes are TRBV20-1 and TRBJ2-1; 14 bases match TRBD2. The V segment lost 1 base and the J segment 8 bases; nucleotides outside the gene matches: 4. Germline values: CDR1 DFQATT, CDR2 SNEGSKA (reference sequence). CDR3 length equals 15 residues. CDR3 sequence reads: CSARAGTSGSDEQFF. The CDR3 region has the DNA TGCAGTGCTAGAGCCGGGACTAGCGGGAGTGATGAGCAGTTCTTC.

A few counts support this clonotype. J is TRBJ1-2 and V is TRBV27, with D hard to call. V was pared by 0 bases and J by 7 bases, with 12 bases between. CDR1 is MNHEY and CDR2 is SMNVEV in the germline V gene (reference sequence). CDR3 length equals 14 residues. The CDR3 DNA reads as TGTGCCAGCAGTTTATCGAAGGGTAAAGGTGGCTACACCTTC. Translation gives CASSLSKGKGGYTF.

This clonotype was seen more than once but under ten times. The rearrangement uses TRBV3-1 and TRBJ2-1, with unresolved D. CDR3 length equals 14 residues. Looked up from germline, CDR1 is LGHDT and CDR2 is YNNKEL (reference sequence). V was clipped by 2 bases and J by 4 bases, with 9 bases between them. The CDR3 nucleotides read TGTGCCAGCAGCCAAAACTTGAGATACAATGAGCAGTTCTTC. Amino acids: CASSQNLRYNEQFF.

The table lists this clonotype with a few counts. J is TRBJ2-5 and V is TRBV7-9; possible D gene TRBD1, 5 bases. V was trimmed by 8 bases and J by 2 bases, leaving 18 bases between them. The CDR3 extends over 15 amino acids. Per the germline V gene, CDR1 is SEHNR and CDR2 is FQNEAQ (reference sequence). The CDR3 loop reads CASAVQGSGQETQYF. CDR3 bases: TGTGCCAGCGCGGTTCAGGGTAGTGGGCAAGAGACCCAGTACTTC.

The chain has TRBV13 and TRBJ2-1; 10 bases fit TRBD2. Germline trimming cut 5 bases from V and 4 bases from J; bases unmatched to any gene: 5. Germline V gives CDR1 PRHDT, CDR2 FYEKMQ (reference sequence). This CDR3 spans 15 amino acids. CDR3 DNA: TGTGCCAGCAGCCCCGGACTAGCGGAGTACAATGAGCAGTTCTTC. Protein sequence: CASSPGLAEYNEQFF.

This clonotype was detected many times. V usage is TRBV5-1 and J usage is TRBJ1-1; D is perhaps TRBD1 (5 bases). The CDR3 sequence is 15 residues long. V lost 0 bases and J 0 bases, leaving 9 bases between the germline ends. The germline CDR1 and CDR2 sequences are SGHRS and YFSETQ. CDR3 DNA: TGCGCCAGCAGCTTGGACCTACAGGTGAACACTGAAGCTTTCTTT. Translated: CASSLDLQVNTEAFF.

The chain carries TRBV19 and TRBJ1-5; TRBD1 agrees at 7 bases. CDR1 is LNHDA, CDR2 SQIVND, per germline (reference sequence). This CDR3 comprises 14 residues. With V trimmed by 6 bases and J by 4 bases, 6 bases remained unmatched. CDR3 sequence: CASRWPGGNQPQHF. For the CDR3, the DNA is TGTGCCAGTAGGTGGCCAGGGGGGAATCAGCCCCAGCATTTT.

The chain has TRBV7-2 and TRBJ2-3; TRBD1 aligns across 10 bases. Losses at the gene ends were 3 bases for V and 8 bases for J; bases not matched to a gene: 8. Germline CDR1 is SGHTA and CDR2 is FQGNSA. CDR3 length equals 15 residues. The CDR3 spells CASSFWDRGGGTQYF. The CDR3 DNA reads TGTGCCAGCAGCTTTTGGGACAGGGGAGGGGGTACGCAGTATTTT.

This clonotype was seen a handful of times. The chain joins TRBV2 to TRBJ1-6, with a possible D match to TRBD1 (6 bases). The germline CDR1 and CDR2 sequences are SNHLY and FYNNEI. The germline V and J ends were trimmed by 2 bases and 7 bases, with 12 bases remaining between them. The CDR3 runs to 15 residues. The CDR3, as DNA: TGTGCCAGCAGTGAACGGGGGGCTGGGAATTCACCCCTCCACTTT. This translates into CASSERGAGNSPLHF.

This clonotype was observed a handful of times. The rearrangement joins TRBV12-3 or TRBV12-4 to TRBJ1-3, with unresolved D. The ends were cut back, 5 bases at V and 0 bases at J, with 5 bases in the middle. The CDR3 extends over 13 amino acids. The CDR3 region is CASSPHSGNTIYF. The CDR3 region has the DNA TGTGCCAGCAGTCCTCACTCTGGAAACACCATATATTTT.

The chain links TRBV13 to TRBJ2-2; 10 bases align to TRBD2. The germline CDR1 and CDR2 sequences are PRHDT and FYEKMQ (reference sequence). The CDR3 is 17 amino acids. V dropped 5 bases and J dropped 6; count of bases not matched to a gene: 12. The CDR3 here is CASSTLTGTSDPGELFF. DNA of the CDR3: TGTGCCAGCAGCACCCTCACCGGGACTAGCGACCCCGGGGAGCTGTTTTTT.

This clonotype was detected ten times or more. This chain joins TRBV24-1 and TRBJ2-7, with 7 positions matching TRBD2. The CDR3 is 16 amino acids. Trimming removed 2 bases from V and 4 bases from J; junction bases left unmatched: 10. Germline V lookup: CDR1 KGHDR, CDR2 SFDVKD. CDR3 nucleotides: TGTGCCACCAGTGATTCCTCCCCAGCGGGACTGTACGAGCAGTACTTC. Its translation is CATSDSSPAGLYEQYF.